Each of the 24 T cell receptor beta chains below was sequenced from the same sample in a study of cytomegalovirus exposure and HLA in healthy donors. A multiplex PCR was run with 60 Vbeta primers and 13 Jbeta primers. Sequenced by immunoSEQ multiplex PCR; TCRdb stores in-frame clones only, minus some. The sample consists of 45,000 to 65,000 clones, more than 70% of them appearing once. Material: PBMCs. These receptors came from a woman aged 18 to 35 in good health and CMV-seronegative.

This sequence joins TRBV7-9 and TRBJ1-1; maybe TRBD1 (5 bases). Germline CDR1 reads SEHNR; CDR2 reads FQNEAQ (reference sequence). V shed 8 bases and J shed 6 bases, with 25 bases lying between them. This CDR3 is 16 amino acids long. The chain's CDR3 is CASGGSIAGSHAEAFF. CDR3 DNA: TGTGCCAGCGGTGGTTCTATAGCAGGGTCTCACGCTGAAGCTTTCTTT.

The chain is built from TRBV10-1 and TRBJ2-7; TRBD1 is a possible D gene (6 bases). Trimming removed 4 bases from V and 2 bases from J, with 9 bases in between. Germline V gene sequence: CDR1 WNHNN, CDR2 SYGVQD (reference sequence). The CDR3 runs to 13 residues. As DNA, the CDR3 is TGCGCCAGCAGTGTCAACAGGGCCTACGAGCAGTACTTC. The encoded protein is CASSVNRAYEQYF.

The CDR3 protein is CASSPKRSSTDTQYF. The CDR3 coding sequence is TGTGCCAGCTCACCAAAGCGGTCTAGCACAGATACGCAGTATTTT. The chain has TRBV18 and TRBJ2-3; a weak D match, TRBD2 (5 bases). Trimming left V 2 bases short and J 0 bases short, with 9 bases between. The CDR3 length is 15 residues. The germline gives CDR1 KGHSH, CDR2 LQKENI.

CDR3 nucleotide sequence: TGTGCCAGCAGTTTTCCGCTAAGCTCCTACAATGAGCAGTTCTTC. It encodes CASSFPLSSYNEQFF. This chain uses TRBV28 with TRBJ2-1; D remains ambiguous. This CDR3 is 15 amino acids long. The ends were cut back, 3 bases at V and 0 bases at J, with 9 bases in the middle. Per the germline V gene, CDR1 is MDHEN and CDR2 is SYDVKM.

The chain recombines TRBV27 with TRBJ2-2, with 7 bases matching TRBD1. There are 16 residues in the CDR3. Germline CDR1 reads MNHEY; CDR2 reads SMNVEV (reference sequence). V lost 2 bases and J lost 2; bases outside the gene matches: 5. Written as DNA, the CDR3 is TGTGCCAGCAGTTTAGAGGGGACAGTTAACACCGGGGAGCTGTTTTTT. It yields the protein CASSLEGTVNTGELFF.

This chain joins TRBV10-1 and TRBJ2-1; D gene ambiguous. V was pared by 5 bases and J by 8 bases, with 13 bases between. Germline CDR1 WNHNN, CDR2 SYGVQD (reference sequence). This CDR3 contains 13 residues. CDR3: CASSLPSGHEQFF. CDR3 bases: TGCGCCAGCAGTCTCCCGAGTGGGCATGAGCAGTTCTTC.

The rearrangement links TRBV27 to TRBJ1-5; D is possibly TRBD1 (6 bases). Trimming stripped 5 bases from V and 1 base from J, with 15 bases between. The germline V gene has CDR1 MNHEY and CDR2 SMNVEV (reference sequence). The CDR3 loop spans 16 amino acids. The CDR3, as DNA: TGTGCCAGCAGTGTACGGGGGGACACCAGCAATCAGCCCCAGCATTTT. It yields the protein CASSVRGDTSNQPQHF.

This clone showed up just once. V usage is TRBV7-2 and J usage is TRBJ1-2; 7 bases match TRBD1. The germline V gene encodes CDR1 SGHTA and CDR2 FQGNSA. Trimming at V came to 0 bases and at J to 14 bases, leaving 9 bases not matched to a gene. This CDR3 has 13 amino acids. The CDR3 spells CASSLASQGDKTF. The CDR3 DNA follows: TGTGCCAGCAGCTTAGCCTCTCAGGGGGACAAGACCTTC. The full variable domain, rest sourced from reference TRBV7-2 and TRBJ1-2, is GAGVSQSPSNKVTEKGKDVELRCDPISGHTALYWYRQSLGQGLEFLIYFQGNSAPDKSGLPSDRFSAERTGGSVSTLTIQRTQQEDSAVYLCASSLASQGDKTFGSGTRLTVV.

The table lists this clone with a few counts. The chain links TRBV10-3 to TRBJ2-1; 8 nucleotides line up with TRBD2. This CDR3 comprises 16 residues. After removal of 10 bases from V and 7 bases from J, the junction contained 18 bases not matched to a gene. CDR1 is ENHRY and CDR2 is SYGVKD in the germline V gene. The chain's CDR3 is CATTPRVAGGPNEQFF. CDR3 sequence (DNA): TGTGCCACTACGCCCAGGGTGGCGGGAGGCCCGAATGAGCAGTTCTTC.

J is TRBJ2-3 and V is TRBV11-3, with 14 positions matching TRBD2. The CDR3 has 16 residues. V was pared by 5 bases and J by 3 bases, with 4 bases of the junction left unmatched. Germline V gene data show CDR1 as SGHNT and CDR2 as YENEEA. CDR3 loop: CASSIGTSGRTDTQYF. As DNA, the CDR3 is TGTGCCAGCAGCATTGGGACTAGCGGGAGAACAGATACGCAGTATTTT.

The rearrangement joins TRBV21-1 to TRBJ2-1; the table's D call, TRBD2, has no DNA check behind it. TRBV21-1 is an annotated pseudogene. The CDR3 is 11 amino acids. In DNA, the CDR3 is TGTGCCAGCAGCCGGGACAATGAGCAGTTCTTC. Encoded protein: CASSRDNEQFF.

The chain joins TRBV28 to TRBJ2-7, with 7 positions matching TRBD2. CDR1 and CDR2 (germline): MDHEN, SYDVKM. Losses at the gene ends were 7 bases for V and 3 bases for J; bases not matched to a gene: 6. The CDR3 runs 13 residues. In nucleotides, the CDR3 is TGTGCCAGCATCGCGGGACTAAACTACGAGCAGTACTTC. Protein product: CASIAGLNYEQYF.

V is TRBV7-2 and J is TRBJ2-1, with 9 bases identical to TRBD2. The CDR3 totals 15 residues. Germline trimming cut 5 bases from V and 3 bases from J; bases unmatched to any gene: 5. Germline lookup yields CDR1 SGHTA and CDR2 FQGNSA. The DNA for the CDR3 is TGTGCCAGCAGCCCATGGACTAGCGACTACAATGAGCAGTTCTTC. Translating it yields CASSPWTSDYNEQFF.

This clone turned up a few times. This chain joins TRBV7-7 and TRBJ1-1, with D perhaps TRBD1 (5 bases). Germline V gene data show CDR1 as SSHAT and CDR2 as FNYEAQ (reference sequence). The CDR3 runs to 13 residues. CDR3 protein: CASGPGGVTEAFF. CDR3 sequence (DNA): TGTGCTAGCGGCCCGGGGGGGGTCACTGAAGCTTTCTTT.

The gene calls are TRBV29-1 and TRBJ1-4; the match to TRBD1 covers 9 bases. V dropped 3 bases and J dropped 10; count of bases not matched to a gene: 9. This CDR3 comprises 14 residues. Germline V gives CDR1 SQVTM, CDR2 ANQGSEA. The CDR3 spells CSVEGQGGLGKLFF. DNA of the CDR3: TGCAGCGTTGAGGGACAGGGAGGTCTCGGAAAACTGTTTTTT.

The chain carries TRBV9 and TRBJ2-1, with TRBD2 matching 12 bases. V lost 0 bases and J lost 5; bases outside the gene matches: 12. Germline CDR1 SGDLS, CDR2 YYNGEE. The CDR3 has 19 amino acids. CDR3 nucleotide sequence: TGTGCCAGCAGCGTAGTGGCTAGCGGGAGGGCCAAGGGAAACAATGAGCAGTTCTTC. Translated, it gives CASSVVASGRAKGNNEQFF.

This chain uses TRBV27 with TRBJ2-7; possible D gene TRBD2, 5 bases. V lost 5 bases and J 1 base, leaving 12 bases between the germline ends. The CDR3 has 14 residues. Germline V gene data show CDR1 as MNHEY and CDR2 as SMNVEV (reference sequence). For the CDR3, the DNA is TGTGCCAGCAGTCCTACTAGGGTATCCTACGAGCAGTACTTC. Protein sequence: CASSPTRVSYEQYF.

This chain uses TRBV28 with TRBJ1-2; 7 bases match TRBD1. The CDR3 covers 13 residues. CDR1 is MDHEN, CDR2 SYDVKM, per germline. Unmatched junction bases numbered 9, after V lost 8 bases and J lost 6 bases. CDR3 sequence (DNA): TGTGCCAGCTATTACTCGACAGGGAATGGCTACACCTTC. Amino acids: CASYYSTGNGYTF.

The chain combines TRBV7-8 with TRBJ1-5; D gene unclear. V was clipped by 6 bases and J by 3 bases, with 12 bases between them. Germline values: CDR1 SGHVS, CDR2 FQNEAQ. CDR3 length: 14 amino acids. The CDR3 DNA is TGTGCCAGCAGGAGGGAGGGAGTCAATCAGCCCCAGCATTTT. Amino acids: CASRREGVNQPQHF.

The chain couples TRBV6-4 to TRBJ2-7; TRBD2 is a possible D gene (6 bases). Germline CDR1 and CDR2: MRHNA and SNTAGT. The CDR3 is 19 residues long. The germline V and J ends were trimmed by 0 bases and 0 bases, with 21 bases remaining between them. CDR3 protein: CASSDSPWKRAESSYEQYF. Written as DNA, the CDR3 is TGTGCCAGCAGTGACTCCCCTTGGAAGCGGGCGGAGAGCTCCTACGAGCAGTACTTC.

This clone was recorded a few times. This rearrangement joins TRBV6-1 to TRBJ2-3; 12 nucleotides line up with TRBD2. CDR1 is MNHNS, CDR2 SASEGT, per germline. The CDR3 is made up of 15 amino acids. J gave up 4 bases and V 4 bases, and 3 bases lay outside the gene matches. The CDR3 DNA sequence: TGTGCCAGCAGTGTACTAGCGGGAGGTTCAGATACGCAGTATTTT. This gives the protein CASSVLAGGSDTQYF.

The V call is TRBV6-6, the J call TRBJ1-4, with 7 nucleotides matching TRBD1. V lost 5 bases to trimming and J lost 5 bases; unmatched junction nucleotides: 5. Germline V lookup: CDR1 MNHNY, CDR2 SVGAGI (reference sequence). The CDR3 is 14 amino acids. The CDR3 is CASSRQGRNEKLFF. In DNA form, the CDR3 reads TGTGCCAGCAGTAGACAGGGCCGGAATGAAAAACTGTTTTTT.

The chain combines TRBV29-1 with TRBJ2-2; TRBD2 aligns across 12 bases. Germline V gene sequence: CDR1 SQVTM, CDR2 ANQGSEA. CDR3 length: 15 amino acids. The CDR3 nucleotides are TGCACCGCGGCTAGCGGGAGGGCGAACACCGGGGAGCTGTTTTTT. Protein sequence: CTAASGRANTGELFF.

In the case of this clone: The sample carries other DNA sequences with the same CDR3. This chain links TRBV29-1 with TRBJ1-6; 10 bases align to TRBD1. The CDR3 contains 16 residues. Trimming took 4 bases from V and 6 from J; bases not matched to a gene: 9. Looked up from germline, CDR1 is SQVTM and CDR2 is ANQGSEA. The CDR3 is CSVALTGGGGNSPLHF. The CDR3 region has the DNA TGCAGCGTTGCCCTGACAGGGGGCGGGGGTAATTCACCCCTCCACTTT.